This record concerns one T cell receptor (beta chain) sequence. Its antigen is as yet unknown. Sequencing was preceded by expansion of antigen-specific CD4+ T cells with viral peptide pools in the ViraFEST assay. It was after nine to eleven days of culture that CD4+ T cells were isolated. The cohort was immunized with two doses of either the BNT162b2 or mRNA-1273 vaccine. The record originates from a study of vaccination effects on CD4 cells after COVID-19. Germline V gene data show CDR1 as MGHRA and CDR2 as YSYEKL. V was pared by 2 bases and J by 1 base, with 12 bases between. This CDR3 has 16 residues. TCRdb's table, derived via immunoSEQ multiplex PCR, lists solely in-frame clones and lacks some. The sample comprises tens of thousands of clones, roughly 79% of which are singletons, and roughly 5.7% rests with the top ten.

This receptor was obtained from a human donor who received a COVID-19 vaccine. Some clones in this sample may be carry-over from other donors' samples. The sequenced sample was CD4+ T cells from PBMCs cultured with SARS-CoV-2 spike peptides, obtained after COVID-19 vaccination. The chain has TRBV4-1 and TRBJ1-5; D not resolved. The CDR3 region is CASSQSEFRSNQPQHF. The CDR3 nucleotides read TGCGCCAGCAGCCAATCGGAGTTTAGAAGCAATCAGCCCCAGCATTTT.